The 23 T cell receptor beta chains given below trace back to one sample, sequenced in a study of spatial heterogeneity in lung cancer. TCRdb reprocessed the 5' RACE reads via MiXCR and lists one record per CDR3 protein. Of 6,000 to 7,500 distinct CDR3 sequences detected, 6.5% to 8.5% appear once; the ten largest clones hold roughly 80%. Time point of the sample: sample taken at primary tumor resection. Sequencing was performed on whole RNA extracted from tumor and nontumor lung tissue, or from frozen PBMC, and the material was left unsorted. Sample: PBMCs, taken at surgery. The receptors derive from a male donor with early-stage non-small cell lung cancer.

This clonotype came up many times. Since the library was made to target alpha chains, this beta chain is a stray read and its abundance is not meaningful. J is TRBJ1-1 and V is TRBV28; D ambiguous. The V gene's germline CDR1 is MDHEN and CDR2 SYDVKM. Trimming stripped 6 bases from V and 1 base from J, with 12 bases between. The CDR3 runs 14 residues. CDR3 coding DNA: TGTGCCAGCAGCCGCGGGCTAGGGAACACTGAAGCTTTCTTT. It is translated as CASSRGLGNTEAFF.

At least ten counts were recorded for this clonotype. The size of this beta chain means little, since it is a stray read in a library made for alpha chains. The rearrangement uses TRBV6-5 and TRBJ2-3, with D uncertain. Germline V gives CDR1 MNHEY, CDR2 SVGAGI. There are 14 residues in the CDR3. The V and J ends lost 5 bases and 4 bases respectively, with 13 bases between them. Written as DNA, the CDR3 is TGTGCCAGCAGTAGGAGCCGACACCCAGATACGCAGTATTTT. Its translation is CASSRSRHPDTQYF.

In regard to this clonotype: This beta chain is a stray read from a library made for alpha chains; its abundance is not meaningful. This chain joins TRBV29-1 and TRBJ2-5; 7 positions match TRBD2. The junction had 6 bases not matched to a gene; V was cut back by 7 bases and J by 4 bases. Per germline, CDR1 SQVTM and CDR2 ANQGSEA. This CDR3 comprises 12 residues. CDR3 coding DNA: TGCAGCGCAAGGACTAGTGGAGAGACCCAGTACTTC. Translated: CSARTSGETQYF.

On this clonotype: The size of this beta chain means little, since it is a stray read in a library made for alpha chains. The chain carries TRBV28 and TRBJ1-2; perhaps TRBD1 as D (6 bases). There are 15 residues in the CDR3. Germline loops: CDR1 MDHEN, CDR2 SYDVKM. V was clipped by 3 bases and J by 1 base, with 12 bases between them. The CDR3 sequence is CASSLSRGLNYGYTF. The CDR3 DNA follows: TGTGCCAGCAGTTTGAGCAGGGGCCTTAACTATGGCTACACCTTC.

The sample holds many counts of this clonotype. At one of its ends the junction is not consistent with the germline gene, which may arise from a read error. With the library built for alpha chains, this beta chain is off target and its frequency is not meaningful. J is TRBJ2-5 and V is TRBV28; 12 bases fit TRBD1. CDR1 is MDHEN, CDR2 SYDVKM, per germline. The CDR3 length is 12 residues. Here the CDR3 DNA reads TGTGCCAGCAGTTCCCAGGGACAGGGGGCAAGGTTC. It specifies CASSSQGQGARF.

This clonotype was counted ten times or more. Because the library targeted alpha chains, this beta chain is an off-target read whose size means little. V gene TRBV6-6 combines with J gene TRBJ1-6, with D possibly matching TRBD1 (5 bases). V lost 5 bases to trimming and J lost 7 bases, with 15 bases between them. The germline V gene has CDR1 MNHNY and CDR2 SVGAGI (reference sequence). The CDR3 runs 15 residues. In DNA form, the CDR3 reads TGTGCCAGCAGTCCCACCGGGACGGGGAATTCACCCCTCCACTTT. Encoded protein: CASSPTGTGNSPLHF.

The sample holds many counts of this clonotype. This beta chain is an unintended read in a library built for alpha chains; its size means little. J is TRBJ2-2 and V is TRBV19; 8 bases are a match to TRBD1. The CDR3 consists of 15 residues. Trimming cost V 6 bases and J 2 bases; bases outside gene matches: 5. Germline V gene data show CDR1 as LNHDA and CDR2 as SQIVND (reference sequence). For the CDR3, the DNA is TGTGCCAGTAGCCTCGGGACAGGAAACACCGGGGAGCTGTTTTTT. This gives the protein CASSLGTGNTGELFF. Filled out from reference TRBV19 and TRBJ2-2, the complete variable domain reads DGGITQSPKYLFRKEGQNVTLSCEQNLNHDAMYWYRQDPGQGLRLIYYSQIVNDFQKGDIAEGYSVSREKKESFPLTVTSAQKNPTAFYLCASSLGTGNTGELFFGEGSRLTVL.

This clonotype appeared many times. The library was prepared for alpha chains; this beta chain is a stray read, so its frequency means little. The V and J genes are TRBV3-1 and TRBJ2-4; D not certain. The CDR3 consists of 14 residues. Germline CDR1 and CDR2: LGHDT and YNNKEL (reference sequence). Trimming left V 1 base short and J 9 bases short, with 13 bases between. The CDR3 DNA reads TGTGCCAGCAGCCAAGGGCCCCCCCCGGGCATTCAGTACTTC. It is translated as CASSQGPPPGIQYF.

This clonotype was observed many times. Little can be read into the size of this beta chain, an off-target read in a library designed for alpha chains. The chain combines TRBV28 with TRBJ1-1; 11 bases match TRBD1. The germline CDR1 and CDR2 sequences are MDHEN and SYDVKM. Losses at the gene ends were 7 bases for V and 4 bases for J; bases not matched to a gene: 17. The length of the CDR3 is 18 residues. In nucleotides, the CDR3 is TGTGCCAGCACCATTTGGGCGGGACAGGGGGGTACGGGCACTGAAGCTTTCTTT. It specifies CASTIWAGQGGTGTEAFF.

This clonotype was seen repeatedly, ten times or more. For a library built for alpha chains, this beta chain is a stray read; little rests on its size. V gene TRBV11-2 combines with J gene TRBJ1-6, with unresolved D. The germline gives CDR1 SGHAT, CDR2 FQNNGV. The CDR3 contains 13 residues. V shed 5 bases and J shed 7 bases, with 9 bases lying between them. The chain's CDR3 is CASSPGRNSPLHF. CDR3 sequence (DNA): TGTGCCAGCAGCCCCGGACGGAATTCACCCCTCCACTTT.

This clonotype was found many times. This beta chain is an off-target read within a library intended for alpha chains, so its frequency means little. The rearrangement links TRBV28 to TRBJ1-1; D perhaps matches TRBD1 (5 bases). V was trimmed by 6 bases and J by 4 bases, leaving 15 bases between them. The CDR3 sequence is 14 residues long. Germline V gene data show CDR1 as MDHEN and CDR2 as SYDVKM. The CDR3 loop reads CASSSPVGPTEAFF. CDR3 DNA sequence: TGTGCCAGCAGCTCACCCGTGGGACCCACTGAAGCTTTCTTT.

As regards this clonotype: A library prepared for alpha chains yielded this beta chain as an off-target read; its size is of little meaning. The chain links TRBV28 to TRBJ2-7; the D gene is possibly TRBD2 (6 bases). This CDR3 is 15 amino acids long. Trimming took off 3 bases at V and 0 bases at J, with 12 bases between the two ends. The germline CDR1 and CDR2 sequences are MDHEN and SYDVKM. Written as DNA, the CDR3 is TGTGCCAGCAGTTTCCTAGCGCTGAGCTCCTACGAGCAGTACTTC. It translates to CASSFLALSSYEQYF.

This clonotype was seen at least ten times. Because the library targeted alpha chains, this beta chain is an off-target read whose size means little. V is TRBV11-3 and J is TRBJ2-1; 7 bases are a match to TRBD1. Germline V gene lookup returns CDR1 SGHNT and CDR2 YENEEA. Unmatched junction bases numbered 0, after V lost 5 bases and J lost 5 bases. This CDR3 is 12 amino acids long. The CDR3 region is CASSGQDNEQFF. The CDR3 coding sequence is TGTGCCAGCAGCGGACAGGACAATGAGCAGTTCTTC.

This clonotype was detected many times. The library was prepared for alpha chains; this beta chain is a stray read, so its frequency means little. The rearrangement joins TRBV5-1 to TRBJ1-3; D remains unclear. Trimming stripped 5 bases from V and 0 bases from J, with 9 bases between. Germline V gene lookup returns CDR1 SGHRS and CDR2 YFSETQ. This CDR3 spans 14 amino acids. CDR3 in amino acids: CASRRESSGNTIYF. The CDR3 DNA sequence: TGCGCCAGCAGAAGGGAGAGCTCTGGAAACACCATATATTTT.

With regard to this clonotype: This beta chain slipped into a library made for alpha chains as a stray read, so its size is not meaningful. This rearrangement joins TRBV5-1 to TRBJ2-5, with 7 nucleotides matching TRBD2. The V segment lost 0 bases and the J segment 5 bases; nucleotides outside the gene matches: 4. The CDR3 loop spans 14 amino acids. In germline, CDR1 is SGHRS, CDR2 YFSETQ. CDR3 in DNA: TGCGCCAGCAGCTTGGCACACGGGGGGGAGACCCAGTACTTC. Its protein product is CASSLAHGGETQYF.

In its sample, this clonotype was seen many times. In a library made to pick up alpha chains, this beta chain is a stray read with a size that means little. The chain employs TRBV7-2 and TRBJ2-5; no definite D call. The CDR3 is made up of 13 amino acids. The V end lost 8 bases, the J end lost 5 bases, and 15 bases lay between the germline ends. Per germline, CDR1 SGHTA and CDR2 FQGNSA. The CDR3 loop is CASLLSRRETQYF. In DNA form, the CDR3 reads TGTGCCAGCCTTCTGAGTAGGCGGGAGACCCAGTACTTC.

This clonotype has at least ten counts. This beta chain is an off-target read within a library intended for alpha chains, so its frequency means little. V gene TRBV5-1 combines with J gene TRBJ1-1, with unresolved D. Germline values: CDR1 SGHRS, CDR2 YFSETQ. The CDR3 is 13 amino acids. V lost 5 bases and J 0 bases, leaving 8 bases between the germline ends. The CDR3 DNA reads TGCGCCAGCAGGCAGACCATGAACACTGAAGCTTTCTTT. Protein sequence: CASRQTMNTEAFF.

Details on this clonotype: Since the library was made to target alpha chains, this beta chain is a stray read and its abundance is not meaningful. This chain uses TRBV28 with TRBJ2-6, with TRBD1 matching over 8 bases. V lost 0 bases to trimming and J lost 1 base; unmatched junction nucleotides: 11. Germline lookup yields CDR1 MDHEN and CDR2 SYDVKM. This CDR3 is built from 20 residues. Here the CDR3 reads CASSLWVDREKSSGANVLTF. The CDR3 bases are TGTGCCAGCAGTTTATGGGTGGACAGGGAAAAGAGTTCTGGGGCCAACGTCCTGACTTTC.

The sample holds many counts of this clonotype. Being off target in a library aimed at alpha chains, this beta chain has a size of little meaning. This chain joins TRBV28 and TRBJ1-1, with D unclear. In germline, CDR1 is MDHEN, CDR2 SYDVKM. The ends were cut back, 6 bases at V and 2 bases at J, with 13 bases in the middle. The CDR3 extends over 14 amino acids. The CDR3 sequence is CASSLFEVNTEAFF. The CDR3 nucleotides read TGTGCCAGCAGCCTATTCGAAGTAAACACTGAAGCTTTCTTT.

This clonotype came up many times. A library made for alpha chains picked up this beta chain off target, so its size means little. The chain has TRBV7-2 and TRBJ2-1; D is unresolved. Germline CDR1 reads SGHTA; CDR2 reads FQGNSA. Trimming stripped 6 bases from V and 7 bases from J, with 16 bases between. CDR3 size: 14 residues. The CDR3: CASSLYAVGNEQFF. The CDR3 region has the DNA TGTGCCAGCAGTTTATACGCAGTAGGGAATGAGCAGTTCTTC. Variable domain in full (rest from reference TRBV7-2 and TRBJ2-1): GAGVSQSPSNKVTEKGKDVELRCDPISGHTALYWYRQSLGQGLEFLIYFQGNSAPDKSGLPSDRFSAERTGGSVSTLTIQRTQQEDSAVYLCASSLYAVGNEQFFGPGTRLTVL.

At least ten counts were recorded for this clonotype. This beta chain turned up in a library designed for alpha chains; as an off-target read, its abundance says little. The chain links TRBV5-6 to TRBJ1-5; weak D call: TRBD1 (5 bases). Germline loops: CDR1 SGHDT, CDR2 YYEEEE. The length of the CDR3 is 14 residues. The V and J ends lost 1 base and 4 bases respectively, with 9 bases between them. CDR3 nucleotide sequence: TGTGCCAGCAGCTTGTACGGGGGGAATCAGCCCCAGCATTTT. Protein: CASSLYGGNQPQHF.

There are many counts of this clonotype. With the library built for alpha chains, this beta chain is off target and its frequency is not meaningful. The chain recombines TRBV20-1 with TRBJ2-1, with 9 bases fitting TRBD2. The germline V gene has CDR1 DFQATT and CDR2 SNEGSKA (reference sequence). The CDR3 consists of 15 residues. The J segment lost 6 bases and the V segment lost 0 bases, leaving 6 bases of the junction unmatched. CDR3 amino acids: CSARDLREGVNEQFF. In DNA, the CDR3 is TGCAGTGCTAGAGATCTGCGGGAGGGCGTCAATGAGCAGTTCTTC.

This clonotype was seen many times. As an off-target read in a library built for alpha chains, this beta chain has a frequency of little significance. The V gene is TRBV11-2, the J gene TRBJ2-7; TRBD1 aligns across 7 bases. CDR1 is SGHAT, CDR2 FQNNGV, per germline. After removal of 5 bases from V and 1 base from J, the junction contained 5 bases not matched to a gene. The CDR3 is made up of 14 amino acids. CDR3 region: CASSLGQVSYEQYV. In DNA, the CDR3 is TGTGCCAGCAGCCTTGGACAGGTTTCCTACGAGCAGTACGTC.